This T cell receptor beta chain appears in the sequencing data of a study of identical twins. In its sample, this clonotype was seen a few times. The CDR3 length is 16 residues. The germline gives CDR1 SQVTM, CDR2 ANQGSEA. V lost 7 bases, J lost 4 bases, and 23 bases lay in between. The authors used template switching to add a universal primer site and gave cDNA unique molecular identifiers. TCRdb re-called the 5' RACE reads with MiXCR, one entry per CDR3 protein. The sample contains about 550,000 distinct CDR3 sequences, under 25% of which appear only once. These data also featured in a second study, about yellow fever vaccine responses in identical twins.

The origin of this receptor is a woman between 18 and 30 years old in good health. The sample consisted of CD4+ T cells sorted from blood. The V call is TRBV29-1, the J call TRBJ2-1, with a possible D match to TRBD1 (6 bases). The CDR3 DNA follows: TGCAGCGCCCCTGTCGGGGTACAGGGTTCGTACAATGAGCAGTTCTTC. The encoded protein is CSAPVGVQGSYNEQFF.